These T cell receptor beta chains were read from a single sample in a study of OX40 agonist ivuxolimab in advanced cancers. The protocol was immunoSEQ multiplex PCR, while the TCRdb copy is restricted to in-frame clones and leaves out a portion. This sample carries 50,000 to 75,000 clones, about nine tenths of them seen once, and the ten largest clones take about 2%. This specimen was CD4+ or CD8+ T cells sorted from blood, taken in a trial of the OX40 agonist ivuxolimab. The source of these receptors is an adult with an advanced solid tumor such as melanoma, head and neck, liver or kidney cancer. CDR3s include the opening cysteine and the closing phenylalanine or tryptophan. A D gene is named only where the DNA matches it firmly. Not all rows give a size; the values are once, few, many and, for expanded clones, a class.

clone_size	v_call	j_call	d_call	cdr3_aa	cdr3_nt
.	TRBV11-2	TRBJ2-1	TRBD1	CASNEIRNRLQGNEQFF	TGTGCCAGCAACGAAATTAGGAATCGCCTACAGGGGAATGAGCAGTTCTTC
.	TRBV29-1	TRBJ1-5	TRBD1	CSVGQENQPQHF	TGCAGCGTGGGACAGGAGAATCAGCCCCAGCATTTT
.	TRBV6-5	TRBJ1-2	.	CASRRQEYGYTF	TGTGCCAGCAGAAGACAAGAGTATGGCTACACCTTC
.	TRBV6-1	TRBJ2-7	.	CASSEGAVTIYEQYF	TGTGCCAGCAGTGAAGGGGCGGTTACCATCTACGAGCAGTACTTC
.	TRBV19	TRBJ2-7	TRBD2	CASSIATTSGSLYEQYF	TGTGCCAGTAGTATAGCCACGACTAGCGGGAGCCTCTACGAGCAGTACTTC
.	TRBV11-3	TRBJ2-7	TRBD1	CASSPTGSYEQYF	TGTGCCAGCAGCCCGACAGGGTCCTACGAGCAGTACTTC
.	TRBV29-1	TRBJ2-7	.	CSVDEQGYEQYF	TGCAGCGTTGATGAGCAGGGTTACGAGCAGTACTTC
.	TRBV9	TRBJ2-1	TRBD2	CASSATSGTYNEQFF	TGTGCCAGCAGCGCGACTAGCGGGACCTACAATGAGCAGTTCTTC
.	TRBV18	TRBJ2-1	.	CASSPLGTHIYNEQFF	TGTGCCAGCTCACCACTAGGGACTCATATCTACAATGAGCAGTTCTTC
.	TRBV19	TRBJ2-7	TRBD1	CATRDRGTYEQYF	TGTGCCACCCGGGACAGGGGTACCTACGAGCAGTACTTC
.	TRBV7-6	TRBJ2-6	.	CASSLVVSQVGANVLTF	TGTGCCAGCAGCTTAGTAGTGAGCCAGGTCGGGGCCAACGTCCTGACTTTC
.	TRBV25-1	TRBJ1-1	.	CASSELGHSNTEAFF	TGTGCCAGCAGTGAATTGGGCCACAGCAACACTGAAGCTTTCTTT
.	TRBV28	TRBJ2-7	.	CASRRIGGSYEQYF	TGTGCCAGCCGCCGGATCGGGGGCTCCTACGAGCAGTACTTC
.	TRBV4-2	TRBJ1-5	.	CASSQGGGQPQHF	TGTGCCAGCAGCCAAGGGGGCGGGCAGCCCCAGCATTTT
.	TRBV30	TRBJ2-5	.	CAWEPGRKETQYF	TGTGCCTGGGAGCCGGGACGGAAAGAGACCCAGTACTTC
.	TRBV27	TRBJ2-1	.	CASSSLGTGNEQFF	TGTGCCAGCAGTTCGCTGGGAACGGGAAATGAGCAGTTCTTC
.	TRBV18	TRBJ1-6	.	CASSPTPASSYNSPLHF	TGTGCCAGCTCACCAACCCCAGCGAGCTCCTATAATTCACCCCTCCACTTT
once	TRBV2	TRBJ2-3	TRBD2	CASRGTSGGGDTQYF	TGTGCCAGCAGAGGGACTAGCGGGGGAGGAGATACGCAGTATTTT